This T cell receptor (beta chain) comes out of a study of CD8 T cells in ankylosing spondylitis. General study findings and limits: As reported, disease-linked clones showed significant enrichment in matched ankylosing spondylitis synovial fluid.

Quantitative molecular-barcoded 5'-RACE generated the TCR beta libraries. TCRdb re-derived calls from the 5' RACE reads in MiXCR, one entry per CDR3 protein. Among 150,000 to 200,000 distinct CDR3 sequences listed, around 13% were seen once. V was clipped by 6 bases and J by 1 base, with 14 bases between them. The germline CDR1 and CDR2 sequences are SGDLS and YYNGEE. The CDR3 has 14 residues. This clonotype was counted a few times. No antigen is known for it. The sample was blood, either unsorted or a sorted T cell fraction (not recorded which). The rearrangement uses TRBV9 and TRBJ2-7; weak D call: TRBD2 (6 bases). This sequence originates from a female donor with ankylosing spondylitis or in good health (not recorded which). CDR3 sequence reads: CASISSGASYEQYF. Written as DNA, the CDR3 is TGTGCCAGCATCTCTTCGGGAGCATCCTACGAGCAGTACTTC.